The 10 T cell receptor beta chains in this list originate from one sample, sequenced in a study of OX40 agonist ivuxolimab in advanced cancers. The library was made by the immunoSEQ multiplex PCR assay. As stored in TCRdb, this immuneACCESS dataset retains in-frame rearrangements with V and J assigned. A fraction of the clones does not appear; measured against another copy, unresolved V genes explain less than half of the discrepancy, and the remainder lacks a known reason. The sample contains roughly 90,000 clones, approximately 90% of them found a single time. The top ten clones comprise less than 0.35% of the sample. This material consisted of CD4+ or CD8+ T cells sorted from blood, taken in a trial of the OX40 agonist ivuxolimab. All receptors derive from an adult with an advanced solid tumor such as melanoma, head and neck, liver or kidney cancer.

V and J are TRBV7-8 and TRBJ1-2, with 8 bases fitting TRBD1. The CDR3 loop spans 16 amino acids. In germline, CDR1 is SGHVS, CDR2 FQNEAQ. The trim removed 5 bases at V and 3 bases at J, leaving 11 bases unmatched. This CDR3 is CASSEEGGQGDYGYTF. The CDR3 DNA follows: TGTGCCAGCAGCGAAGAGGGTGGACAGGGCGACTATGGCTACACCTTC. Full variable domain (outside the CDR3, taken from reference TRBV7-8 and TRBJ1-2): GAGVSQSPRYKVAKRGQDVALRCDPISGHVSLFWYQQALGQGPEFLTYFQNEAQLDKSGLPSDRFFAERPEGSVSTLKIQRTQQEDSAVYLCASSEEGGQGDYGYTFGSGTRLTVV.

This clone has a single count. The gene calls are TRBV4-1 and TRBJ2-2; 7 nucleotides line up with TRBD2. The CDR3 runs to 16 residues. V gave up 1 base and J gave up 5 bases; unmatched junction bases: 7. Germline CDR1 and CDR2: MGHRA and YSYEKL. The CDR3 DNA reads as TGCGCCAGCAGCCAAGGGGCGGGAGTGGTGACCGGGGAGCTGTTTTTT. It is translated as CASSQGAGVVTGELFF.

The chain couples TRBV4-1 to TRBJ2-3; a weak D match, TRBD1 (6 bases). V lost 1 base and J lost 3, with 11 bases in between. From germline, CDR1 is MGHRA and CDR2 YSYEKL. This CDR3 is built from 15 residues. The CDR3 region has the DNA TGCGCCAGCAGCCAAGGCAGGGGACATACAGATACGCAGTATTTT. It codes for CASSQGRGHTDTQYF.

A word on this clone: One end of the junction fails to match germline, which may point to a read error. The rearrangement joins TRBV14 to TRBJ1-4, with D perhaps TRBD1 (5 bases). CDR1 SGHDN and CDR2 FVKESK come from the germline V gene. The CDR3 spans 16 residues. Here the CDR3 reads CASSKDQGTTNEKLFF. The CDR3 DNA reads as TGTGCCAGCAGCAAAGACCAGGGTACAACTAATGAAAAACTGTTTTTT.

The gene calls are TRBV5-1 and TRBJ2-5, with 7 bases fitting TRBD2. The CDR3 contains 14 residues. Trimming cost V 7 bases and J 3 bases; bases outside gene matches: 9. Looked up from germline, CDR1 is SGHRS and CDR2 is YFSETQ. Written as DNA, the CDR3 is TGCGCCAGCGCTAGCTCACTAGCGAAAGAGACCCAGTACTTC. Amino acids: CASASSLAKETQYF.

The V call is TRBV5-1, the J call TRBJ2-3; D gene ambiguous. This CDR3 contains 19 residues. Trimming pared 5 bases from V and 3 bases from J, leaving 28 bases between. Germline CDR1 is SGHRS and CDR2 is YFSETQ. CDR3 residues: CASRPSFSPSQVGTDTQYF. For the CDR3, the DNA is TGCGCCAGCAGGCCAAGCTTCTCGCCGAGCCAAGTCGGGACAGATACGCAGTATTTT.

The CDR3 sequence: CASSLGSSGEQYF. The CDR3, as DNA: TGTGCCAGCTCACTAGGGTCCTCGGGCGAGCAGTACTTC. V usage is TRBV18 and J usage is TRBJ2-7; no reliable D call. Trimming stripped 4 bases from V and 6 bases from J, with 13 bases between. The CDR3 loop spans 13 amino acids. The V gene's germline CDR1 is KGHSH and CDR2 LQKENI.

The chain uses TRBV9 and TRBJ2-3, with 9 bases aligning to TRBD1. CDR1 and CDR2 (germline): SGDLS, YYNGEE. The CDR3 sequence is 15 residues long. The trim removed 0 bases at V and 4 bases at J, leaving 3 bases unmatched. The CDR3: CASSVGGQGADTQYF. The CDR3 DNA is TGTGCCAGCAGCGTAGGGGGACAGGGCGCAGATACGCAGTATTTT.

This chain uses TRBV28 with TRBJ1-1; tentatively, D is TRBD1 (6 bases). The CDR3 has 13 residues. Germline V gives CDR1 MDHEN, CDR2 SYDVKM. V dropped 5 bases and J dropped 4 bases, with 11 bases sitting between them. The CDR3 DNA follows: TGTGCCAGCAGTCCCGGACAGCTCACTGAAGCTTTCTTT. Translated, it gives CASSPGQLTEAFF.

This clone was found once. The CDR3 bases are TGCGCCAGCAGCTTGGGCGACAGGGTATCCGATGAGCAGTTCTTC. Protein product: CASSLGDRVSDEQFF. This chain joins TRBV5-1 and TRBJ2-1; the match to TRBD1 covers 7 bases. The CDR3 sequence is 15 residues long. Germline lookup yields CDR1 SGHRS and CDR2 YFSETQ. V was clipped by 0 bases and J by 8 bases; unmatched bases: 8.